The present T cell receptor (beta chain) was sequenced within a study of blood T cell repertoires in COVID-19. In the study overall: PBMCs, B-cell-depleted T cells, or T cells were the source of the cDNA or gDNA that made up the material.

The repertoire was sequenced with immunoSEQ multiplex PCR; TCRdb's copy has only in-frame clones and lacks some. The sample records more than 300,000 clones, more than 75% being singletons. This clone was seen only a few times. Seattle patients were enrolled during active infection and followed longitudinally. What was sequenced was peripheral blood. The source of this sequence is a woman aged 25-40 years with COVID-19, enrolled during active disease.

CDR3 amino acids: CASTGTSGSSYEQYF. The CDR3 nucleotides are TGTGCCAGCACCGGGACTAGCGGGAGCTCCTACGAGCAGTACTTC. The chain couples TRBV11-2 to TRBJ2-7; 14 bases fit TRBD2. The CDR3 length is 15 residues. The germline V gene encodes CDR1 SGHAT and CDR2 FQNNGV. Trimming took 7 bases from V and 0 from J; bases not matched to a gene: 2. The whole variable domain, filled in from reference TRBV11-2 and TRBJ2-7, reads EAGVAQSPRYKIIEKRQSVAFWCNPISGHATLYWYQQILGQGPKLLIQFQNNGVVDDSQLPKDRFSAERLKGVDSTLKIQPAKLEDSAVYLCASTGTSGSSYEQYFGPGTRLTVT.